The 8 T cell receptor beta chains below all came from one sample that was sequenced in a study of blood T cell repertoires in COVID-19. This table comes from immunoSEQ multiplex PCR, and its TCRdb copy is limited to in-frame clones, with some not included. The sample yields fewer than 200,000 clones, approximately 90% seen once. Sequencing was performed on peripheral blood. The receptors derive from a man in his fifties or sixties with acute or convalescent COVID-19.

The J gene is TRBJ2-5, the V gene TRBV29-1; D might be TRBD1 (8 bases). V shed 7 bases and J shed 5 bases, with 17 bases lying between them. Looked up from germline, CDR1 is SQVTM and CDR2 is ANQGSEA. This CDR3 contains 13 residues. CDR3: CSGPVQGGETQYF. Written as DNA, the CDR3 is TGCAGCGGGCCCGTACAGGGGGGGGAGACCCAGTACTTC.

The chain links TRBV11-3 to TRBJ2-1; D is unresolved. Germline-derived CDR1 and CDR2 are SGHNT and YENEEA. CDR3 length: 11 amino acids. Trimming removed 2 bases from V and 9 bases from J, with 5 bases in between. CDR3 sequence reads: CASSLLVEQFF. The CDR3 coding sequence is TGTGCCAGCAGCTTATTAGTTGAGCAGTTCTTC.

There are a few counts of this clone. This sequence joins TRBV5-1 and TRBJ1-2; the match to TRBD1 covers 9 bases. V was pared by 4 bases and J by 8 bases, with 9 bases of the junction left unmatched. The germline CDR1 and CDR2 sequences are SGHRS and YFSETQ. The CDR3 has 14 amino acids. This chain's CDR3 is CASSTQDRGDGYTF. CDR3 nucleotides: TGCGCCAGCAGCACGCAGGACAGGGGTGACGGCTACACCTTC.

V and J are TRBV5-1 and TRBJ2-5; 7 positions agree with TRBD1. Germline assignment: CDR1 SGHRS and CDR2 YFSETQ. This CDR3 contains 14 residues. V trimming: 7 bases; J trimming: 4 bases; junction bases outside the gene matches: 10. CDR3 nucleotides: TGCGCCAGCTGTCAGGGGGAACTGGGAGAGACCCAGTACTTC. Residues: CASCQGELGETQYF.

This chain links TRBV24-1 with TRBJ2-5, with TRBD2 identical over 8 bases. The CDR3 is made up of 14 amino acids. The V gene end was trimmed by 3 bases and the J gene end by 5 bases; junction bases not matched to a gene: 4. The germline gives CDR1 KGHDR, CDR2 SFDVKD. Here the CDR3 DNA reads TGTGCCACCAGTGATGCTAGCGGGTGGGAGACCCAGTACTTC. Translated, it gives CATSDASGWETQYF.

This rearrangement joins TRBV2 to TRBJ2-7; 12 positions agree with TRBD2. This CDR3 region has 16 residues. In germline, CDR1 is SNHLY, CDR2 FYNNEI. With V trimmed by 4 bases and J by 4 bases, 8 bases remained unmatched. The CDR3 sequence: CASSGALAGGSYEQYF. As DNA, the CDR3 is TGTGCCAGCAGTGGGGCACTAGCGGGAGGCTCTTACGAGCAGTACTTC.

This clone was seen once. The chain carries TRBV5-1 and TRBJ2-2; 9 positions agree with TRBD2. V was pared by 2 bases and J by 5 bases, with 4 bases of the junction left unmatched. The V gene's germline CDR1 is SGHRS and CDR2 YFSETQ. The CDR3 is 15 residues long. The CDR3 region has the DNA TGCGCCAGCAGCTTCGGCCTAGCGGGAACCGGGGAGCTGTTTTTT. Amino acids: CASSFGLAGTGELFF.

This sequence joins TRBV5-5 and TRBJ2-7, with D tentatively TRBD2 (6 bases). Trimming pared 0 bases from V and 5 bases from J, leaving 15 bases between. Germline values: CDR1 SGHKS, CDR2 YYEKEE (reference sequence). CDR3 size: 15 residues. DNA for the CDR3: TGTGCCAGCAGCTTGGCCCCCGGGGGTTCTAACGAGCAGTACTTC. This gives the protein CASSLAPGGSNEQYF.